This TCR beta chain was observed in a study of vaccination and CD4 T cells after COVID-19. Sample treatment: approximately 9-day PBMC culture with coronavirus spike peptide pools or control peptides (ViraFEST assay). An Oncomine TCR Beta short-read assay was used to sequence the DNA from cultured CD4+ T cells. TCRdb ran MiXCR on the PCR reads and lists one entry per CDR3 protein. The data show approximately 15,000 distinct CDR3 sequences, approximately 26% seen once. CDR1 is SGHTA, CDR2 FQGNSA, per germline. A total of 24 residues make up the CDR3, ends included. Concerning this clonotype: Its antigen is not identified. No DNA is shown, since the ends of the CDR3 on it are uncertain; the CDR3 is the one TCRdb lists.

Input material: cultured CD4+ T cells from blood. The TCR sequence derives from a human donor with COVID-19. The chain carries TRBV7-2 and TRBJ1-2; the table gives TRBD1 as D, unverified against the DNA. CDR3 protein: CASTNQTSMYLCASSLTGSYGYTF.